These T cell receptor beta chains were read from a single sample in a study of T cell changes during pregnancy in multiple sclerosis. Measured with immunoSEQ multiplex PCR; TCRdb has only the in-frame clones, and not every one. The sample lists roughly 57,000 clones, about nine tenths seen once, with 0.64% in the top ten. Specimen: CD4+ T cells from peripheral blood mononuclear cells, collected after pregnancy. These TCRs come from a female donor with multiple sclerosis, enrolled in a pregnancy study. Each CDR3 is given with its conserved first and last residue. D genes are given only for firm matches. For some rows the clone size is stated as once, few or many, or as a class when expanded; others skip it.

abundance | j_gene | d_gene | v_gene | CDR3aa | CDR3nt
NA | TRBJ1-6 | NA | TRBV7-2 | CASSLGSGQNSPLHF | TGTGCCAGCAGCTTAGGTAGCGGTCAAAATTCACCCCTCCACTTT
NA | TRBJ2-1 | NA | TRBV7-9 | CASSLLSGAHNEQFF | TGTGCCAGCAGCTTACTTAGCGGAGCCCACAATGAGCAGTTCTTC
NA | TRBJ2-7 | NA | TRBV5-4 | CASSLAAGIPSYEQYF | TGTGCCAGCAGCTTGGCGGCGGGGATACCTTCCTACGAGCAGTACTTC
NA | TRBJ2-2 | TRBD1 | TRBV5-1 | CASSLTGDITGELFF | TGCGCCAGCAGCTTGACAGGGGACATCACCGGGGAGCTGTTTTTT
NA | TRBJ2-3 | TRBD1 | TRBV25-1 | CASSGDRGRADTQYF | TGTGCCAGCAGTGGCGACAGGGGGAGGGCAGATACGCAGTATTTT
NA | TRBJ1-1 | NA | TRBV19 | CASSIGRGPNTEAFF | TGTGCCAGTAGTATAGGTAGGGGCCCAAACACTGAAGCTTTCTTT
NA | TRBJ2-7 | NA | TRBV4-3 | CASSQDFTSYEQYF | TGCGCCAGCAGCCAAGATTTTACTTCCTACGAGCAGTACTTC
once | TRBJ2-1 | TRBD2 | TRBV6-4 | CASSGGGGNNEQFF | TGTGCCAGCAGTGGAGGCGGGGGAAACAATGAGCAGTTCTTC
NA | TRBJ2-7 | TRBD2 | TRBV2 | CASSATSGGAGQYF | TGTGCCAGCAGTGCGACTAGCGGGGGGGCGGGGCAGTACTTC
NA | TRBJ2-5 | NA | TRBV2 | CASSSKDWPEQETQYF | TGTGCCAGCAGTTCAAAGGACTGGCCAGAACAAGAGACCCAGTACTTC
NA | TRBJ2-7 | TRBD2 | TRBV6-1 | CASRWTGGLFQYF | TGTGCCAGCAGATGGACGGGGGGGTTATTCCAGTACTTC
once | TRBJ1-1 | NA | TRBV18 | CASSPKWRDTEAFF | TGTGCCAGCTCACCGAAATGGAGAGACACTGAAGCTTTCTTT
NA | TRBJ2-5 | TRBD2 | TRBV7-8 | CASSLMRSGAETQYF | TGTGCCAGCAGCTTAATGCGGAGCGGGGCGGAGACCCAGTACTTC
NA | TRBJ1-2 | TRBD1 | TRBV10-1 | CASSAGQDCFYGYTF | TGCGCCAGCAGCGCCGGACAGGATTGTTTTTATGGCTACACCTTC
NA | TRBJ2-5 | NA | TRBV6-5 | CASSQTGRETQYF | TGTGCCAGCAGTCAGACGGGGAGGGAGACCCAGTACTTC
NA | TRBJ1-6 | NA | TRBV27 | CASSPRGLKNSPLHF | TGTGCCAGCAGTCCCCGGGGTCTTAAGAATTCACCCCTCCACTTT
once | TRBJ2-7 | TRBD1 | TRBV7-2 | CASSRAGTGGHEQYF | TGTGCCAGCAGCCGGGCGGGGACAGGGGGGCACGAGCAGTACTTC
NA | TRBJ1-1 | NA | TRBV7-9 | CASSLARRTAEAFF | TGTGCCAGCAGCTTAGCTCGGAGGACTGCAGAAGCTTTCTTT
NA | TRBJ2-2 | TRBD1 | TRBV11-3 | CASSLDRRDRATGELFF | TGTGCCAGCAGCTTAGATCGACGGGACAGGGCAACCGGGGAGCTGTTTTTT
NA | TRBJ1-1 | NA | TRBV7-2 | CASTRHMNTEAFF | TGTGCCAGCACCAGACACATGAACACTGAAGCTTTCTTT